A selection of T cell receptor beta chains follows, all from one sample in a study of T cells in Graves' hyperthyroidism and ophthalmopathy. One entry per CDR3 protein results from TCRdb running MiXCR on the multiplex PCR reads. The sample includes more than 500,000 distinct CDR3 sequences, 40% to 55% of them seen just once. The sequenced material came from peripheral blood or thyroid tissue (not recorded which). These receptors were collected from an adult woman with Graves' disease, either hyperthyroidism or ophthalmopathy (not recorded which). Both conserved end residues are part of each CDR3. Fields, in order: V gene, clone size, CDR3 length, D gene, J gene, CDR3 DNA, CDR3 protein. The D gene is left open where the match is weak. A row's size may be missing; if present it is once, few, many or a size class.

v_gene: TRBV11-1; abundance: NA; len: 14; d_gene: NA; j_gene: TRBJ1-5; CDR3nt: TGTGCCAGCAGCCCCCTCTTGGGCGTTCAGCCCCAGCATTTT; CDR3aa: CASSPLLGVQPQHF
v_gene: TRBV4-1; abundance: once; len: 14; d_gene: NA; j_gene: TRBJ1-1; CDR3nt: TGCGCCAGCAGCCCTCAACTAATGAACACTGAAGCTTTCTTT; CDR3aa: CASSPQLMNTEAFF
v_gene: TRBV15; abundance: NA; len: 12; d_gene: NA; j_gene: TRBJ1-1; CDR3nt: TGTGCCACCAGCAACGCACGGGATGAAGCTTTCTTT; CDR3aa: CATSNARDEAFF
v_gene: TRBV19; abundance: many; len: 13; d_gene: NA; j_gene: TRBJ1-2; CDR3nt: TGTGCCAGTAGTAGCCGGGGGAGCTATGGCTACACCTTC; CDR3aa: CASSSRGSYGYTF
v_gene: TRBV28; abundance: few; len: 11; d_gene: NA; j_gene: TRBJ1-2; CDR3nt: TGTGGGACGGTGAATAACTATGGCTACACCTTC; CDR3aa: CGTVNNYGYTF
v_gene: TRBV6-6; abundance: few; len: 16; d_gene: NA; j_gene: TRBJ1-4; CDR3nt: TGTGCCAGCAGACCCCTAGACCTAAAAGGGGTTGAAAAACTGTTTTTT; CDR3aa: CASRPLDLKGVEKLFF
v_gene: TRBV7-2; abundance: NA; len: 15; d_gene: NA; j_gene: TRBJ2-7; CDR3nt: TGTGCCAGCAGCTTAAGTGGGGGTGATAACTACGAGCAGTACTTC; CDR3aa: CASSLSGGDNYEQYF
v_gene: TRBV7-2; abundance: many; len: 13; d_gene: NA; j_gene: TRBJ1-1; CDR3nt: TGTGCCAGCAGCTTAGACAAGAACACTGAAGCTTTCTTT; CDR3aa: CASSLDKNTEAFF
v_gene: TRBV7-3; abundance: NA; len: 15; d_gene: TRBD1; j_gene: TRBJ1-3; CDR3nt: TGTGCCAGCAGCCTAGGGGGCGAAATAGGAAACACCATATATTTT; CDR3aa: CASSLGGEIGNTIYF
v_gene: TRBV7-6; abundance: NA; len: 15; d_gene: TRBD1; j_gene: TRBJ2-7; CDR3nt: TGTGCCAGCAGCATGCCCGACAGGGGGCCCTACGAGCAGTACTTC; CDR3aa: CASSMPDRGPYEQYF
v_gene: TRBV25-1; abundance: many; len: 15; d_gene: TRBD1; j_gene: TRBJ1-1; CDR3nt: TGTGCCAGCAGTGAATCCGTCCGGGGCAGGGGGGGAGCTTTCTTT; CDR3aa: CASSESVRGRGGAFF
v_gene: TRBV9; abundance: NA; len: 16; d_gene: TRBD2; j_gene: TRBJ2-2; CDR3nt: TGTGCCAGCAGCGTAGGGGGACTAGCCGGTCCCGGGGAGCTGTTTTTT; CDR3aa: CASSVGGLAGPGELFF
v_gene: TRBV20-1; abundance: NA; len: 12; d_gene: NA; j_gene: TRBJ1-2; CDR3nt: TGCAGTGCCATAGTGGGGGGGGGTGGCTACACCTTC; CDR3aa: CSAIVGGGGYTF
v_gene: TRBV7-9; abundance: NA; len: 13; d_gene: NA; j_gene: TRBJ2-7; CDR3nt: TGTGCCAGCCCCCCCTACGACTCCTACGAGCAGTACTTC; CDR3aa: CASPPYDSYEQYF
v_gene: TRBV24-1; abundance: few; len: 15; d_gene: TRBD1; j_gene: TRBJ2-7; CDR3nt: TGTGCCACCAGTGTCTCGGGACAGGGAAGCCACGAGCAGTACTTC; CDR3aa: CATSVSGQGSHEQYF
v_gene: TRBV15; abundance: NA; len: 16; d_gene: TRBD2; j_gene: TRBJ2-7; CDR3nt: TGTGCCACCAGCAGAGGATTTGGGACTACCGTGGCCGAGCAGTACTTC; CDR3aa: CATSRGFGTTVAEQYF
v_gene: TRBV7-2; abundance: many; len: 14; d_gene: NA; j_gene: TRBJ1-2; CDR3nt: TGTGCCAGCAGCTTAATCTTCAGGACAAAGGGCTACACCTTC; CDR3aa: CASSLIFRTKGYTF
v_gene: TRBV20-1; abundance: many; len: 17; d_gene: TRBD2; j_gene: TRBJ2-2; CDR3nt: TGCAGTGCTAGAGGGGGGGGGACTAGCGGTAACACCGGGGAGCTGTTTTTT; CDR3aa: CSARGGGTSGNTGELFF
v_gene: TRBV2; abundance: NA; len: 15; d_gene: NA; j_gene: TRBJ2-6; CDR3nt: TGTGCCAGCAGTGTAGGCCCCTCTGGGGCCAACGTCCTGACTTTC; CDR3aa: CASSVGPSGANVLTF
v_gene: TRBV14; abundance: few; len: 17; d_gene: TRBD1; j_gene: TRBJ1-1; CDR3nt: TGTGCCAGCGGCCAAGGGGACAGGGGGTTTCTGAACACTGAAGCTTTCTTT; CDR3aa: CASGQGDRGFLNTEAFF
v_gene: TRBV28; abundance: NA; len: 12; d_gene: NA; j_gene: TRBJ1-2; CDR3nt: TGTGCCAGCAGTTTAAATTCCCTTGGCTACACCTTC; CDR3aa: CASSLNSLGYTF
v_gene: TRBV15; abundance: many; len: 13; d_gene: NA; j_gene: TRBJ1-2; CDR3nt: TGTGCCACCAGCGGGCCGGGACCGGGAGGCTACACCTTC; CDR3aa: CATSGPGPGGYTF
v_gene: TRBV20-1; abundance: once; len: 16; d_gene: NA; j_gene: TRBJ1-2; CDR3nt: TGCAGTGCTTCGCCCCGGGCCACCTCCGGGGACGATGGTTACACCTTC; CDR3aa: CSASPRATSGDDGYTF
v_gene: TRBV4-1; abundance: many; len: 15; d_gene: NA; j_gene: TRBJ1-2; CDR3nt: TGCGCCAGCAGCCTAAGGACAGCCCCCGGCAATGGCTACACCTTC; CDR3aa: CASSLRTAPGNGYTF
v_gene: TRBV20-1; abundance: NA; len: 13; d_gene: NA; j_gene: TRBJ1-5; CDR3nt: TGCAGTGCTAGAGATCGGACGAATCAGCCCCAGCATTTT; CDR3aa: CSARDRTNQPQHF
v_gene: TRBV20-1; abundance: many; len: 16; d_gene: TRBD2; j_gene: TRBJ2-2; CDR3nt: TGCAGTGCGCCAGACCCGGCTAGCGGGAACACCGGGGAGCTGTTTTTT; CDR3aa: CSAPDPASGNTGELFF
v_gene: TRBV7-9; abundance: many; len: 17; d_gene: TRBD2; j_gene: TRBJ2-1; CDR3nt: TGTGCCAGCAGCTTACTAGGACTAGCGGTATCCTACAATGAGCAGTTCTTC; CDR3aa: CASSLLGLAVSYNEQFF
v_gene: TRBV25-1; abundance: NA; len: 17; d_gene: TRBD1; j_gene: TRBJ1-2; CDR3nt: TGTGCCAGCAGTGAAGGGGTTTCGGCAAGGACAGGGGATGGCTACACCTTC; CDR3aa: CASSEGVSARTGDGYTF
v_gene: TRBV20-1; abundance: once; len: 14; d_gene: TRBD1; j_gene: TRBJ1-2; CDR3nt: TGCAGTGCCCAGGACAGGGGGTTTCGGGATGGCTACACCTTC; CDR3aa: CSAQDRGFRDGYTF
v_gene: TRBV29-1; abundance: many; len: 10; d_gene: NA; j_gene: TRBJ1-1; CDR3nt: TGCAGCGTTGGCGTTTATGAAGCTTTCTTT; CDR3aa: CSVGVYEAFF
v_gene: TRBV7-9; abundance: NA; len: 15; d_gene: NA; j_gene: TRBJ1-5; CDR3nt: TGTGCCAGCAGCCACCGGGAGTATAGCAATCAGCCCCAGCATTTT; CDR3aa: CASSHREYSNQPQHF
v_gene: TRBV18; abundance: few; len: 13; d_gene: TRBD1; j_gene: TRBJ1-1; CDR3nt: TGTGCCAGCTCACCTGGGACAGCCTCTGAAGCTTTCTTT; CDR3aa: CASSPGTASEAFF
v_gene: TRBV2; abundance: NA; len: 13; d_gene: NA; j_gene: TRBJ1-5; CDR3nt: TGTGCCAGCAGTTTTGAGTTCCATCAGCCCCAGCATTTT; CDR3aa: CASSFEFHQPQHF
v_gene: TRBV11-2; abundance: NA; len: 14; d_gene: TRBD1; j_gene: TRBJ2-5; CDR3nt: TGTGCCAGCGCCCCAGGGGGCGTAGGACAGACCCAGTACTTC; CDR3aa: CASAPGGVGQTQYF
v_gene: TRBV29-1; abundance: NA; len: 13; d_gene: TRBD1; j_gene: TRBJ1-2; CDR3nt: TGCAGCGTTAGTGGCGGGACAGGTCATGGCTACACCTTC; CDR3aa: CSVSGGTGHGYTF
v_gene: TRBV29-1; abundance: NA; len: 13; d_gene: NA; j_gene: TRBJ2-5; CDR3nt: TGCACCTATCGGGAGTGGGGCCAAGAGACCCAGTACTTC; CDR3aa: CTYREWGQETQYF
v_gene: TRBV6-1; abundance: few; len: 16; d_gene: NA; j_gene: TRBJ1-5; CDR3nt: TGTGCCAGCAGTGAACCACAGGGATTTGGCAATCAGCCCCAGCATTTT; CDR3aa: CASSEPQGFGNQPQHF
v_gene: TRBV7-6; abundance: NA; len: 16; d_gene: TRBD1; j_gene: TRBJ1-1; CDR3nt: TGTGCCAGCAGCTTAGAGGTGGACAGGGGGAACACTGAAGCTTTCTTT; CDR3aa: CASSLEVDRGNTEAFF
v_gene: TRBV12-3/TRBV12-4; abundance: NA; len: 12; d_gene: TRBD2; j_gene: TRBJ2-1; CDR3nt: TGTGCCAGCAGTGGGGAGGGCAATGAGCAGTTCTTC; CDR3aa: CASSGEGNEQFF
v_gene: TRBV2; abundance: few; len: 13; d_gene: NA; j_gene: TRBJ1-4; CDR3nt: TGTGCCAGCAACCGAGACCCGAATGAAAAACTGTTTTTT; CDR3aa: CASNRDPNEKLFF
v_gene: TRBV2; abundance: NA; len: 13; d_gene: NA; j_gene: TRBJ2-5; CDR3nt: TGTGCCAATCTGAGGGGGAGGGAAGAGACCCAGTACTTC; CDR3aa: CANLRGREETQYF
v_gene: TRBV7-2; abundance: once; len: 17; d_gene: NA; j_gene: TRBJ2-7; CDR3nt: TGTGCCAGCAGTTATGGCTTAGGAGGAGACGGAACCTACGAGCAGTACTTC; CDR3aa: CASSYGLGGDGTYEQYF
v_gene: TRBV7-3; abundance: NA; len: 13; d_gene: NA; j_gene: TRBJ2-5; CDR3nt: TGTGCCAGCAGCCAAGGGGGGGAAGAGACCCAGTACTTC; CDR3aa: CASSQGGEETQYF
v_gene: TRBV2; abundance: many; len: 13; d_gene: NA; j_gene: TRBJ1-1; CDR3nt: TGTGCCAGCAGTGGGGGGGGCATCGTTGAAGCTTTCTTT; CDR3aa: CASSGGGIVEAFF
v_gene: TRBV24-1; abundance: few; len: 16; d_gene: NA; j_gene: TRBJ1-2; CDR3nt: TGTGCCACCAGTGATTCCGCGGTGGAGGCGCGGGCTGGCTACACCTTC; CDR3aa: CATSDSAVEARAGYTF
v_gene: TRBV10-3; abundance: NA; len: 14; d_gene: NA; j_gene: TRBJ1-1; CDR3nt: TGTGCCATCAGTGACCAAGGAACTATCACTGAAGCTTTCTTT; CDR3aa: CAISDQGTITEAFF
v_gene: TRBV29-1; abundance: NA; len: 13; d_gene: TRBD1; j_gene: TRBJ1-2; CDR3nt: TGCAGCAGTCCGACAGGGGGCAACTATGGCTACACCTTC; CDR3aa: CSSPTGGNYGYTF
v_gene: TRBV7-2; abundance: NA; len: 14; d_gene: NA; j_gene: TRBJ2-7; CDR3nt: TGTGCCAGCAGCTTAGCGACTAGAGGTCTCGAGCAGTACTTC; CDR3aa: CASSLATRGLEQYF
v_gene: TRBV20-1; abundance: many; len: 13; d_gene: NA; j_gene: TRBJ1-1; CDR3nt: TGCAGTGCTAGAGACAAGACAGCAGCTGAGACTTTCTTT; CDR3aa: CSARDKTAAETFF